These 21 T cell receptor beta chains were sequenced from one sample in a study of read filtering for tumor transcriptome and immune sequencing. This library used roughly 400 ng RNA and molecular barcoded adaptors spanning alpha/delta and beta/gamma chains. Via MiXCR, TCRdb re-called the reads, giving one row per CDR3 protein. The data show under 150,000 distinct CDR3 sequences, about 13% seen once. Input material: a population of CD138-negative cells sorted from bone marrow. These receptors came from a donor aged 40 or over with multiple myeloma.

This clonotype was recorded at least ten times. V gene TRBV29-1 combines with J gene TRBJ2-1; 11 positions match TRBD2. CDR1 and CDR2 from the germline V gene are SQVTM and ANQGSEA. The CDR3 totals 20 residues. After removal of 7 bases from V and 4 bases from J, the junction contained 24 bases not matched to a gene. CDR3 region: CSGYDDSGFLAGGPYNEQFF. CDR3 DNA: TGCAGCGGGTATGACGATTCGGGATTTCTAGCGGGAGGCCCTTACAATGAGCAGTTCTTC.

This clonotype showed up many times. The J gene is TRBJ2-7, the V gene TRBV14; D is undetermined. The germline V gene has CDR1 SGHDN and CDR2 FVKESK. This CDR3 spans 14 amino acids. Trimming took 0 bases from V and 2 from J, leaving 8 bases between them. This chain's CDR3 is CASSQDLKAYEQYF. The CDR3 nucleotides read TGTGCCAGCAGCCAAGATCTTAAGGCCTACGAGCAGTACTTC.

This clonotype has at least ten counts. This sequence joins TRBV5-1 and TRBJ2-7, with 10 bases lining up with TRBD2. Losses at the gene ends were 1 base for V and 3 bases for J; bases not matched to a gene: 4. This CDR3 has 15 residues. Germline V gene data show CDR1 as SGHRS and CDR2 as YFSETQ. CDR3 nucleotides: TGCGCCAGCAGCTTGTTCCTAGCGGGAGTCTACGAGCAGTACTTC. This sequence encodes CASSLFLAGVYEQYF. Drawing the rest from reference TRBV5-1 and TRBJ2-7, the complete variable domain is KAGVTQTPRYLIKTRGQQVTLSCSPISGHRSVSWYQQTPGQGLQFLFEYFSETQRNKGNFPGRFSGRQFSNSRSEMNVSTLELGDSALYLCASSLFLAGVYEQYFGPGTRLTVT.

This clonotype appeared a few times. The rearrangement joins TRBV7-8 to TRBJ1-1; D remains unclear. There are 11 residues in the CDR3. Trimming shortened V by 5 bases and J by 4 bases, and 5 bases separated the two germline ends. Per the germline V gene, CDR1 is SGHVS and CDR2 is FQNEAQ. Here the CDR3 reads CASSPSTEAFF. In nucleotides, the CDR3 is TGTGCCAGCAGCCCCTCCACTGAAGCTTTCTTT.

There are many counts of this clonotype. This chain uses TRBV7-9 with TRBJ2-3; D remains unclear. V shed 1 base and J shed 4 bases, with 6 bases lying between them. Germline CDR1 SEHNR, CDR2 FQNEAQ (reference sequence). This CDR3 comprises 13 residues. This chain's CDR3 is CASSLVVSDTQYF. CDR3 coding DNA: TGTGCCAGCAGCTTAGTAGTTTCAGATACGCAGTATTTT.

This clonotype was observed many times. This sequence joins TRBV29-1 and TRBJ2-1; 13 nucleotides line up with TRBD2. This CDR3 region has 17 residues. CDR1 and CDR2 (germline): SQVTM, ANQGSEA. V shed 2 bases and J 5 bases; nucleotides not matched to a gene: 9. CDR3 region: CSVERTSGSKTDNEQFF. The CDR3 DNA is TGCAGCGTTGAAAGGACTAGCGGGAGTAAGACCGACAATGAGCAGTTCTTC.

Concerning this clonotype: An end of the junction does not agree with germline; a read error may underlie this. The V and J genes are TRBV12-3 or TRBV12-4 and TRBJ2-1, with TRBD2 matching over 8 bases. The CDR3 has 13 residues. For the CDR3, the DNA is TGTGCCAGCAGTTCAGGACTAGCCTTTGAGCTGTTCTTC. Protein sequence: CASSSGLAFELFF.

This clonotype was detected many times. The CDR3 DNA follows: TGTGCAACCCACCCCGGACAGGGGATTCACGAGCAGTACTTC. This codes for CATHPGQGIHEQYF. This sequence joins TRBV19 and TRBJ2-7; 9 nucleotides match TRBD1. CDR1 is LNHDA, CDR2 SQIVND, per germline (reference sequence). The CDR3 is 14 amino acids.

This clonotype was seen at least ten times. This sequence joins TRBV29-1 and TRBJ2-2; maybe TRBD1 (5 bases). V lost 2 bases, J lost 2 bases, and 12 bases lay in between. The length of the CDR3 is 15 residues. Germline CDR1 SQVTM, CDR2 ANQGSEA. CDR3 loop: CSVEWGGANTGELFF. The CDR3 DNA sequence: TGCAGCGTTGAATGGGGCGGAGCCAACACCGGGGAGCTGTTTTTT.

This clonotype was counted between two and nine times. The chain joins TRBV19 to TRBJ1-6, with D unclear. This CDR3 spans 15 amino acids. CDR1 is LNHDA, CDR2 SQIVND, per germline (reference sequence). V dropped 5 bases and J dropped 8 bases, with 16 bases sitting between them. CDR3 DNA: TGTGCCAGTAGTCCCCGACCGGGCATGGATTCACCCCTCCACTTT. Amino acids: CASSPRPGMDSPLHF.

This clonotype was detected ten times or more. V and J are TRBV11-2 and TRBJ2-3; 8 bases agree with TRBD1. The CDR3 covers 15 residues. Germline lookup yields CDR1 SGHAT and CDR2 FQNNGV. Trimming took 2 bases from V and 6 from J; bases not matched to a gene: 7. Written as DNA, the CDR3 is TGTGCCAGCAGCTTAACAGGGGGAATCCTCGATACGCAGTATTTT. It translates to CASSLTGGILDTQYF.

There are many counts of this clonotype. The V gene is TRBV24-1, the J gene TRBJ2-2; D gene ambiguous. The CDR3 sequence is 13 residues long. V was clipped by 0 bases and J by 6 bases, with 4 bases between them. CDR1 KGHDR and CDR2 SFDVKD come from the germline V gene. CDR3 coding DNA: TGTGCCACCAGTGATTTGCCCTCCGGGGAGCTGTTTTTT. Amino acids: CATSDLPSGELFF.

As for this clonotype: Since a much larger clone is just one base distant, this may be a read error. The CDR3 nucleotides read TGCAGCGTACAGGGGCAGGGCAATCAGCCCCAGCATTTT. This sequence encodes CSVQGQGNQPQHF. The genes are TRBV29-1 and TRBJ1-5; 7 bases map to TRBD1. The CDR3 loop spans 13 amino acids. V trimming: 6 bases; J trimming: 2 bases; junction bases outside the gene matches: 4. Germline V gene lookup returns CDR1 SQVTM and CDR2 ANQGSEA. The full variable domain, rest sourced from reference TRBV29-1 and TRBJ1-5, is SAVISQKPSRDICQRGTSLTIQCQVDSQVTMMFWYRQQPGQSLTLIATANQGSEATYESGFVIDKFPISRPNLTFSTLTVSNMSPEDSSIYLCSVQGQGNQPQHFGDGTRLSIL.

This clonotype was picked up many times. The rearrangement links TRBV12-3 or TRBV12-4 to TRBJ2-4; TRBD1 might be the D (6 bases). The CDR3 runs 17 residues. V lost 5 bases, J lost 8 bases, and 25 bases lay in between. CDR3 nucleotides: TGTGCCAGCAGTCAATTTTCTCCGGGACACGGAGAATACATTCAGTACTTC. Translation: CASSQFSPGHGEYIQYF.

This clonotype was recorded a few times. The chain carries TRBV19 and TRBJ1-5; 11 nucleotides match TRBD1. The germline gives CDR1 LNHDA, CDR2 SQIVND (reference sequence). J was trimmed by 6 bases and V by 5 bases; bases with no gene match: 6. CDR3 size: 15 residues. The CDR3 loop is CASSSWTGGSQPQHF. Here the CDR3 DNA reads TGTGCCAGTAGTTCCTGGACAGGGGGCAGTCAGCCCCAGCATTTT.

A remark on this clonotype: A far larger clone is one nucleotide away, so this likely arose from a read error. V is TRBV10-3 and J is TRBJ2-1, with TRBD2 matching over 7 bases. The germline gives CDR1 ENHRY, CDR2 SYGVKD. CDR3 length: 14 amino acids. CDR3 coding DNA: TGCGCCGGCAGAGAACCGGGACTAAATAATGAGCAGTTCTTC. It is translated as CAGREPGLNNEQFF.

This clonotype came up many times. The CDR3 loop reads CSVAARGAYNEQFF. DNA of the CDR3: TGCAGCGTTGCGGCCCGGGGCGCTTACAATGAGCAGTTCTTC. This chain links TRBV29-1 with TRBJ2-1; either TRBD1 or TRBD2 may supply D (5 bases each). The CDR3 is made up of 14 amino acids. Per germline, CDR1 SQVTM and CDR2 ANQGSEA. Trimming took off 4 bases at V and 4 bases at J, with 14 bases between the two ends.

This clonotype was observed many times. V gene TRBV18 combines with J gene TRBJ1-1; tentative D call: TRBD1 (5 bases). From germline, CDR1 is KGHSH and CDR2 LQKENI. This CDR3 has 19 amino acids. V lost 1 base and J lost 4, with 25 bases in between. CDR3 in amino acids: CASSPRVGRRTQPATEAFF. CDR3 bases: TGTGCCAGCTCACCACGCGTTGGACGCAGGACACAACCTGCCACTGAAGCTTTCTTT.

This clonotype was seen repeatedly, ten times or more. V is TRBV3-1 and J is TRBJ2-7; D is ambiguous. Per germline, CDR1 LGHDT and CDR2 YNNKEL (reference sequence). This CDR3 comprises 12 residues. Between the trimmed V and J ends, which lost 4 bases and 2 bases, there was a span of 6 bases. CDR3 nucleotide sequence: TGTGCCAGCAGCCGGACGGCCTACGAGCAGTACTTC. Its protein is CASSRTAYEQYF.

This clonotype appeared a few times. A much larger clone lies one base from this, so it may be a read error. In nucleotides, the CDR3 is TGTGCCCGGAGTGTCAAGGGGAACACTGAAGCTTTCTTT. Translation gives CARSVKGNTEAFF. The chain employs TRBV30 and TRBJ1-1; D remains ambiguous. The length of the CDR3 is 13 residues. Germline values: CDR1 GTSNPN, CDR2 SVGIG (reference sequence).

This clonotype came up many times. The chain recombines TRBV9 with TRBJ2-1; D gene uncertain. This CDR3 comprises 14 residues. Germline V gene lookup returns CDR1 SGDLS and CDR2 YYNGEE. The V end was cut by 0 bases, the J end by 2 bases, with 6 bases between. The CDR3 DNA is TGTGCCAGCAGCGTAGACAGCCCCTACAATGAGCAGTTCTTC. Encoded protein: CASSVDSPYNEQFF.